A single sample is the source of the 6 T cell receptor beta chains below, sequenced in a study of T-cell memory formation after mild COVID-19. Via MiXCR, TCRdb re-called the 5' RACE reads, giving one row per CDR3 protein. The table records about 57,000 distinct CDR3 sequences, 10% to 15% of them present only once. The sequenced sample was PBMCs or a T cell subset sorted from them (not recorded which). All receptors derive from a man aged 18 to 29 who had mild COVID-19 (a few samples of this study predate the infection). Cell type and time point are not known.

The CDR3 here is CASSVLAGGQYSGELFF. In nucleotides, the CDR3 is TGTGCCAGCAGTGTACTAGCGGGGGGGCAGTATTCCGGGGAGCTGTTTTTT. This chain joins TRBV27 and TRBJ2-2, with TRBD2 matching over 13 bases. V shed 5 bases and J 6 bases; nucleotides not matched to a gene: 9. Germline V lookup: CDR1 MNHEY, CDR2 SMNVEV (reference sequence). The CDR3 runs to 17 residues.

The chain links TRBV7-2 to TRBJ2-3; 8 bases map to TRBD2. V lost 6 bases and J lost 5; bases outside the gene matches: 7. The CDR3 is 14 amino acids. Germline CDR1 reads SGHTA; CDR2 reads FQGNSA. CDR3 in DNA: TGTGCCAGCAGTCAGCCGGGAGGGGTAGATACGCAGTATTTT. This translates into CASSQPGGVDTQYF.

The CDR3 reads CASTPPLAGNNEQFF. In DNA form, the CDR3 reads TGTGCCAGCACCCCCCCACTAGCGGGAAACAATGAGCAGTTCTTC. The chain employs TRBV7-9 and TRBJ2-1, with TRBD2 matching 10 bases. V gave up 7 bases and J gave up 5 bases; unmatched junction bases: 8. The CDR3 consists of 15 residues. The germline V gene has CDR1 SEHNR and CDR2 FQNEAQ (reference sequence).

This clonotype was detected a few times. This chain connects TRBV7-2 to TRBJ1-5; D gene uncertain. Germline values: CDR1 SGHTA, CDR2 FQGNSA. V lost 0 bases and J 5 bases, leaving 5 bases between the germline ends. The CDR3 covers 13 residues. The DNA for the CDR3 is TGTGCCAGCAGCTTAGCCCTATATCAGCCCCAGCATTTT. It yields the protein CASSLALYQPQHF.

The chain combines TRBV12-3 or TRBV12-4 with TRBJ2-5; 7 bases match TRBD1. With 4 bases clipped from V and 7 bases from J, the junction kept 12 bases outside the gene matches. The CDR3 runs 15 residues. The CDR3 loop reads CASSSTGSRYGTQYF. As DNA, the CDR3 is TGTGCCAGCAGTTCGACAGGGTCCAGGTATGGGACCCAGTACTTC.

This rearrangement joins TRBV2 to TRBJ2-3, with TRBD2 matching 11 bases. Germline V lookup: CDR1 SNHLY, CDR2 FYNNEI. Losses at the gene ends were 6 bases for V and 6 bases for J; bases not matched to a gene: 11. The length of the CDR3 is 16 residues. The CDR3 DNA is TGTGCCAGCAGCGGTACTAGCGGGGGCCTTCGGGATACGCAGTATTTT. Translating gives CASSGTSGGLRDTQYF.